These 20 T cell receptor beta chains came from one sample sequenced in a study of control samples from healthy donors and cancer patients. Using immunoSEQ multiplex PCR, the repertoire was profiled, and TCRdb retains in-frame clones only, with some absent. This table holds 90,000 or so clones, around four fifths found once. The sequenced sample consisted of blood. Receptor source: a man younger than 40 in good health.

The chain uses TRBV5-6 and TRBJ1-2, with D uncertain. The germline V gene has CDR1 SGHDT and CDR2 YYEEEE. Trimming cost V 1 base and J 3 bases, with 16 bases left between them. The CDR3 totals 16 residues. CDR3 amino acids: CASSLQGQESDYGYTF. The CDR3 DNA reads as TGTGCCAGCAGCTTGCAAGGGCAGGAAAGTGACTATGGCTACACCTTC.

In its sample, this clone was seen a few times. The J gene is TRBJ2-2, the V gene TRBV18; no reliable D call. The CDR3 loop spans 17 amino acids. V was cut by 0 bases and J by 7 bases, with 18 bases left in between. CDR1 is KGHSH and CDR2 is LQKENI in the germline V gene. In nucleotides, the CDR3 is TGTGCCAGCTCACCACCGTTGATAAATTCTACCCTCGGGGAGCTGTTTTTT. Encoded protein: CASSPPLINSTLGELFF.

In this sample, this clone turned up once. This chain uses TRBV28 with TRBJ2-6; perhaps TRBD1 as D (5 bases). The CDR3 is 15 residues long. Germline-derived CDR1 and CDR2 are MDHEN and SYDVKM. V lost 6 bases to trimming and J lost 1 base, with 10 bases between them. The CDR3 spells CASSKPGSGANVLTF. In nucleotides, the CDR3 is TGTGCCAGCAGCAAACCAGGGTCTGGGGCCAACGTCCTGACTTTC.

The chain combines TRBV19 with TRBJ1-5; D not certain. The CDR3 sequence is 16 residues long. In germline, CDR1 is LNHDA, CDR2 SQIVND (reference sequence). Trimming took off 0 bases at V and 7 bases at J, with 16 bases between the two ends. The CDR3 DNA is TGTGCCAGTAGTATAGATCTAGCGTCGGGTCGGCAGCCCCAGCATTTT. Translation gives CASSIDLASGRQPQHF.

This chain links TRBV28 with TRBJ2-6, with D tentatively TRBD1 (6 bases). The CDR3 is 17 residues long. Germline loops: CDR1 MDHEN, CDR2 SYDVKM. V lost 5 bases and J lost 4, with 18 bases in between. The DNA of the CDR3 is TGTGCCAGCAGTCCCTCGGGCAGGGGTGTAGGGGCCAACGTCCTGACTTTC. Its protein is CASSPSGRGVGANVLTF.

The chain is built from TRBV5-1 and TRBJ2-5, with no clear D. Germline values: CDR1 SGHRS, CDR2 YFSETQ. The CDR3 totals 14 residues. V was shortened by 2 bases and J by 1 base, with 9 bases between the two germline ends. The CDR3 DNA is TGCGCCAGCAGCTTTGGCAACCCCCAAGAGACCCAGTACTTC. Residues: CASSFGNPQETQYF.

This sequence joins TRBV7-2 and TRBJ1-2; D uncertain. CDR1 is SGHTA and CDR2 is FQGNSA in the germline V gene. V lost 5 bases to trimming and J lost 10 bases, with 17 bases between them. The CDR3 is made up of 13 amino acids. The CDR3 loop is CASSQIGLQLYTF. The CDR3 DNA is TGTGCCAGCAGCCAAATCGGCTTACAGCTCTACACCTTC.

The chain carries TRBV4-1 and TRBJ2-6; 8 bases map to TRBD1. Germline CDR1 reads MGHRA; CDR2 reads YSYEKL. V lost 1 base to trimming and J lost 2 bases; unmatched junction nucleotides: 4. The CDR3 is 17 amino acids. Here the CDR3 reads CASSQVAGGAGANVLTF. The CDR3 nucleotides read TGCGCCAGCAGCCAAGTGGCAGGGGGCGCTGGGGCCAACGTCCTGACTTTC.

This chain links TRBV11-2 with TRBJ2-5, with 10 bases aligning to TRBD1. CDR3 length equals 14 residues. V was pared by 5 bases and J by 4 bases, with 4 bases of the junction left unmatched. Germline V CDR1 and CDR2: SGHAT, FQNNGV. DNA for the CDR3: TGTGCCAGCAGCACAGACAGGGGGCGAGAGACCCAGTACTTC. Protein product: CASSTDRGRETQYF.

The rearrangement uses TRBV7-9 and TRBJ2-2; TRBD2 is a possible D gene (6 bases). CDR3 length: 13 amino acids. Germline-derived CDR1 and CDR2 are SEHNR and FQNEAQ (reference sequence). The V end lost 5 bases, the J end lost 5 bases, and 9 bases lay between the germline ends. CDR3 residues: CASSRLVTGELFF. The DNA of the CDR3 is TGTGCCAGCAGCAGACTAGTGACCGGGGAGCTGTTTTTT.

The chain links TRBV6-1 to TRBJ1-6; possible D gene TRBD1, 6 bases. CDR1 is MNHNS and CDR2 is SASEGT in the germline V gene. The CDR3 is 15 amino acids. The germline V and J ends were trimmed by 0 bases and 8 bases, with 11 bases remaining between them. CDR3 bases: TGTGCCAGCAGTGAAGCGCCAGGGGATTATTCACCCCTCCACTTT. This encodes CASSEAPGDYSPLHF.

This clone was seen just once. V is TRBV5-1 and J is TRBJ2-7, with D possibly being TRBD2 (5 bases). V lost 0 bases to trimming and J lost 5 bases, with 12 bases between them. This CDR3 has 14 residues. Germline-derived CDR1 and CDR2 are SGHRS and YFSETQ. The CDR3 spells CASSLGAWGDEQYF. CDR3 bases: TGCGCCAGCAGCTTGGGGGCGTGGGGAGACGAGCAGTACTTC. The variable domain in full, completed from reference TRBV5-1 and TRBJ2-7, reads KAGVTQTPRYLIKTRGQQVTLSCSPISGHRSVSWYQQTPGQGLQFLFEYFSETQRNKGNFPGRFSGRQFSNSRSEMNVSTLELGDSALYLCASSLGAWGDEQYFGPGTRLTVT.

The chain is built from TRBV5-1 and TRBJ2-7, with 11 bases matching TRBD1. Germline trimming cut 8 bases from V and 3 bases from J; bases unmatched to any gene: 10. Germline V gives CDR1 SGHRS, CDR2 YFSETQ. The CDR3 spans 15 residues. The CDR3 coding sequence is TGCGCCAGTAACTCTCGGGACAGGGGGATCTACGAGCAGTACTTC. Protein product: CASNSRDRGIYEQYF.

This rearrangement joins TRBV2 to TRBJ2-7, with a tentative D call TRBD2 (6 bases). The CDR3 loop spans 12 amino acids. Trimming took off 11 bases at V and 4 bases at J, with 15 bases between the two ends. From germline, CDR1 is SNHLY and CDR2 FYNNEI. As DNA, the CDR3 is TGTGCCGGGGACGGGGGAGGATACGAGCAGTACTTC. Translated: CAGDGGGYEQYF.

V and J are TRBV6-5 and TRBJ1-3, with unresolved D. Germline V lookup: CDR1 MNHEY, CDR2 SVGAGI. The germline V and J ends were trimmed by 6 bases and 2 bases, with 14 bases remaining between them. The length of the CDR3 is 15 residues. CDR3 coding DNA: TGTGCCAGCAGAGACTCAGCCGGTCCTGGAAACACCATATATTTT. Translating it yields CASRDSAGPGNTIYF.

The chain combines TRBV5-1 with TRBJ1-1, with D possibly matching TRBD1 (6 bases). The CDR3 extends over 13 amino acids. Germline loops: CDR1 SGHRS, CDR2 YFSETQ. The V end lost 4 bases, the J end lost 5 bases, and 12 bases lay between the germline ends. The CDR3 DNA is TGCGCCAGCAGCACGGACAGAGGGACTGAAGCTTTCTTT. Its protein product is CASSTDRGTEAFF.

This clone has just one count. This sequence joins TRBV10-3 and TRBJ1-1, with D unresolved. This CDR3 region has 14 residues. Germline lookup yields CDR1 ENHRY and CDR2 SYGVKD. V shed 6 bases and J shed 2 bases, with 13 bases lying between them. The CDR3 sequence: CAISAEQRNTEAFF. The CDR3 region has the DNA TGTGCCATCAGCGCTGAACAGCGAAACACTGAAGCTTTCTTT.

The gene calls are TRBV29-1 and TRBJ1-1; no clear D gene. The length of the CDR3 is 13 residues. V lost 1 base and J lost 4, with 10 bases in between. CDR1 is SQVTM, CDR2 ANQGSEA, per germline. CDR3 in amino acids: CSVEGEGGTEAFF. The CDR3 DNA is TGCAGCGTTGAAGGGGAAGGCGGCACTGAAGCTTTCTTT.

The chain couples TRBV25-1 to TRBJ2-7; a weak D match, TRBD1 (6 bases). V dropped 4 bases and J dropped 4 bases, with 17 bases sitting between them. Germline V gene data show CDR1 as MGHDK and CDR2 as SYGVNS. CDR3 length: 15 amino acids. CDR3 sequence: CASSATDRLSYEQYF. The CDR3 DNA reads as TGTGCCAGCAGTGCGACGGACAGACTTTCTTACGAGCAGTACTTC.

The chain combines TRBV20-1 with TRBJ1-1; D is perhaps TRBD1 (5 bases). Germline V gene data show CDR1 as DFQATT and CDR2 as SNEGSKA (reference sequence). This CDR3 contains 13 residues. Between the trimmed V and J ends, which lost 4 bases and 1 base, there was a span of 10 bases. The CDR3: CSAIEGANTEAFF. The DNA of the CDR3 is TGCAGTGCTATTGAAGGGGCGAACACTGAAGCTTTCTTT.